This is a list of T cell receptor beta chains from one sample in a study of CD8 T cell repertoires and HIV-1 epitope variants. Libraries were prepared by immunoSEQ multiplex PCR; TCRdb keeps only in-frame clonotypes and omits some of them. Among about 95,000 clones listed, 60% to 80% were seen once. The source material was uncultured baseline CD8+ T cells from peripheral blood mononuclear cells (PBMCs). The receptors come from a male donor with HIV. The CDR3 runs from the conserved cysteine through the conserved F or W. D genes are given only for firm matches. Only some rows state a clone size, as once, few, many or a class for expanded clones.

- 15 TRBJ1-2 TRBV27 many CASSLFPRGVEGYTF TGTGCCAGCAGTTTATTTCCCAGGGGCGTAGAAGGCTACACCTTC
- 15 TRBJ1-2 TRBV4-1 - CASSFEQGVNYGYTF TGCGCCAGCAGCTTTGAACAGGGAGTGAACTATGGCTACACCTTC
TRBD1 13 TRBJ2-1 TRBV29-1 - CSGGQGRYNEQFF TGCAGCGGGGGACAGGGGCGCTACAATGAGCAGTTCTTC
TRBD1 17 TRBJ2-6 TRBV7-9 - CASSSRQGAGGANVLTF TGTGCCAGCAGCTCAAGACAGGGGGCGGGCGGGGCCAACGTCCTGACTTTC
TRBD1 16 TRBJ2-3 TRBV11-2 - CASSYWTGERADTQYF TGTGCCAGCAGCTATTGGACAGGGGAAAGGGCAGATACGCAGTATTTT
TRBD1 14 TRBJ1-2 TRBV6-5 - CASSYLDRVYGYTF TGTGCCAGCAGTTACTTGGACAGGGTCTATGGCTACACCTTC
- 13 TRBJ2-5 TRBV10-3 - CAISELAGETQYF TGTGCCATCAGTGAATTGGCAGGGGAGACCCAGTACTTC
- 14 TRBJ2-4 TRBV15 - CATSRQGTKNIQYF TGTGCCACCAGCAGACAGGGTACCAAAAACATTCAGTACTTC
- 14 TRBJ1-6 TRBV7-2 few CASSLGPFNSPLHF TGTGCCAGCAGCTTAGGCCCGTTTAATTCACCCCTCCACTTT
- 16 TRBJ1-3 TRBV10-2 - CASSERPLSSGNTIYF TGCGCCAGCAGTGAACGACCTCTAAGCTCTGGAAACACCATATATTTT
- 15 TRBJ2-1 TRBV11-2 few CASSSEGSIYNEQFF TGTGCCAGCAGCTCCGAGGGTAGCATCTACAATGAGCAGTTCTTC
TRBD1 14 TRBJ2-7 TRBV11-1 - CASSFHRGSNEQYF TGTGCCAGCAGCTTCCACAGGGGGTCGAACGAGCAGTACTTC
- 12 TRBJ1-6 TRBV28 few CASSLGDSPLHF TGTGCCAGCAGTTTAGGGGATTCACCCCTCCACTTT
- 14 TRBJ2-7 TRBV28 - CASSFSGRGNEQYF TGTGCCAGCAGTTTCAGTGGCAGGGGAAACGAGCAGTACTTC
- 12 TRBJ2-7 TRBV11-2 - CASSMGREKQYF TGTGCCAGCAGCATGGGACGAGAAAAGCAGTACTTC
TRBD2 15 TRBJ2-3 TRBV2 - CASRRTSRNTDTQYF TGTGCCAGCAGGCGGACTAGCCGAAACACAGATACGCAGTATTTT
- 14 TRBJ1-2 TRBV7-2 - CASTWTDANYGYTF TGTGCCAGCACGTGGACGGATGCTAACTATGGCTACACCTTC
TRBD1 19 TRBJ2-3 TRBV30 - CAWRGTGGRPLLSTDTQYF TGTGCCTGGAGGGGGACAGGGGGCCGGCCCCTCTTAAGCACAGATACGCAGTATTTT
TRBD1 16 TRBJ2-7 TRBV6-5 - CASSYSKTGGPYEQYF TGTGCCAGCAGTTATTCTAAAACAGGGGGGCCTTACGAGCAGTACTTC
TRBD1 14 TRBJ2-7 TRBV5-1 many CASSPGQGAYEQYF TGCGCCAGCAGCCCAGGGCAGGGGGCCTACGAGCAGTACTTC
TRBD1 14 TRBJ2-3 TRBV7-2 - CASSLGQEAPTQYF TGTGCCAGCAGCTTGGGACAGGAGGCCCCTACGCAGTATTTT
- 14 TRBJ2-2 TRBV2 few CASNGGENTGELFF TGTGCCAGCAATGGCGGGGAGAACACCGGGGAGCTGTTTTTT
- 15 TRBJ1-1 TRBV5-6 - CASSQGPNRNTEAFF TGTGCCAGCAGCCAGGGGCCAAATAGAAACACTGAAGCTTTCTTT
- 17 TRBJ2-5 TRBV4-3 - CASSQDPPGAVEETQYF TGCGCCAGCAGCCAAGATCCGCCAGGGGCGGTGGAAGAGACCCAGTACTTC
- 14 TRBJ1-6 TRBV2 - CASSSTGNNSPLHF TGTGCCAGCAGTTCCACAGGGAATAATTCACCCCTCCACTTT
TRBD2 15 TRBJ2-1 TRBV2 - CASNDFLAGDNEQFF TGTGCCAGCAACGACTTCCTAGCGGGGGACAATGAGCAGTTCTTC
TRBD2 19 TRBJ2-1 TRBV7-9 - CASSLPSWRGIFNYNEQFF TGTGCCAGCAGCCTTCCGAGTTGGCGGGGGATCTTTAATTACAATGAGCAGTTCTTC
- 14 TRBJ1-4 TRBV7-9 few CASIRGAGNEKLFF TGTGCCAGCATACGGGGGGCCGGTAATGAAAAACTGTTTTTT
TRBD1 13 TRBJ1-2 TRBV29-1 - CSVEADRGRGYTF TGCAGCGTTGAAGCTGACAGGGGGCGTGGCTACACCTTC
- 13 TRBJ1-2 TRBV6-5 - CASSFLGAYGYTF TGTGCCAGCAGTTTTTTAGGGGCCTATGGCTACACCTTC
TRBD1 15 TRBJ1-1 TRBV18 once CASSFGQGRNTEAFF TGTGCCAGCTCATTCGGACAGGGGCGCAACACTGAAGCTTTCTTT